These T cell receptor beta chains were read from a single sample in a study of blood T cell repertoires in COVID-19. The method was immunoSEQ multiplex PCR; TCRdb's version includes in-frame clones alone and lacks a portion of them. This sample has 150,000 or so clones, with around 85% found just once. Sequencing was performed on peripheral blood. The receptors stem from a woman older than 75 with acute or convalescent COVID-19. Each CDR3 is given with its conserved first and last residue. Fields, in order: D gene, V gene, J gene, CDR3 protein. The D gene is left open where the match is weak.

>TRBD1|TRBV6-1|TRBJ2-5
CASSEGVTGQTQETQYF
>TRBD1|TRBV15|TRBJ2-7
CATSTMTLRDSYEQYF
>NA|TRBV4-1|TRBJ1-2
CASSPGRYGYTF
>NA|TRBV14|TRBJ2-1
CASSQEPVGQFF
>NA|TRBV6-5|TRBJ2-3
CASSYSRAADTQYF
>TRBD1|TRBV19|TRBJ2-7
CASSSPGQGIYEQYF
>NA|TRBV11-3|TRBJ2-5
CASSLAAEEETQYF
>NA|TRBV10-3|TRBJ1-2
CAISEGRGNPDGYTF
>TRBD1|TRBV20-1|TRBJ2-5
CSASSQGVSETQYF
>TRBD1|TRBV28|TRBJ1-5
CASRLRGVSPNQPQHF
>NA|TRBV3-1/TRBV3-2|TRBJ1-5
CASSPGAGLGNQPQHF
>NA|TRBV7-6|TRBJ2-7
CASSFRTDYEQYF
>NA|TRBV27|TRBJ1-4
CASSFNTAGGEKLFF
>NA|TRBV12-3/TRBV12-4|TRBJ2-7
CASSSLGGYEQYF
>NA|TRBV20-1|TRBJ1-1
CSASRGATEAFF
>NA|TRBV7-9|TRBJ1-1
CASSLKTRGAFF
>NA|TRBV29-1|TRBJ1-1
CSVKDLEAFF
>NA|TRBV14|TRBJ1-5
CASSQTNGAQPQHF
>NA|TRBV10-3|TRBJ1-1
CAISETQGVGETEAFF
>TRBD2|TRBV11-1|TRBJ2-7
CASSPLTSGATYEQYF
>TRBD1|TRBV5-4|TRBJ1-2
CASTSETGVGYGYTF
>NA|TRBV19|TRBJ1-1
CATLEIGHRETEAFF
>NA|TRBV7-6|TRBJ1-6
CASSRVARDSPLHF
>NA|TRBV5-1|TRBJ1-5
CASSAGDNSNQPQHF
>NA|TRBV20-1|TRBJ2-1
CSASARWEQFF
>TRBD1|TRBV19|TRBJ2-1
CASMNRAGGSSYNEQFF
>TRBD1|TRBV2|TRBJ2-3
CASRGQGPSTDTQYF
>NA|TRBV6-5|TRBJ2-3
CASVAPSTDTQYF
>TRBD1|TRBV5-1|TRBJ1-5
CASRGTGGISMSNQPQHF
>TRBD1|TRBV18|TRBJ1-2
CASSRLGTGVRYGYTF
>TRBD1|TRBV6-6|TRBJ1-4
CASSYSRTGDEKLFF
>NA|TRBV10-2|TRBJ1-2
CASSERGYGYTF
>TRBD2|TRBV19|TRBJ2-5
CASSDQAGGPETQYF
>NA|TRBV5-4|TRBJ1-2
CASSLGRDYGYTF
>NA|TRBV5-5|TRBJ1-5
CASSPLGGSSNQPQHF
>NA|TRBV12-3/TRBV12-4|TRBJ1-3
CASRVLSGNTIYF
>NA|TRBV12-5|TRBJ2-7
CASGVQVAANYEQYF
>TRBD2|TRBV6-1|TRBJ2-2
CASSEGGLVPGELFF
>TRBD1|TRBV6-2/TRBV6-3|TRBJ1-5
CASSYSSRGLWSNQPQHF
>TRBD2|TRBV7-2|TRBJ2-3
CASSARARGSDTQYF
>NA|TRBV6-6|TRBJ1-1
CASSYSWNTEAFF
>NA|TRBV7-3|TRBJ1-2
CASSLNRDYGYTF
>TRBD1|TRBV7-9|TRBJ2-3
CASSRTGQSTDTQYF